This is a list of T cell receptor beta chains from one sample in a study of blood T cells in healthy people across ages. TCRdb processed the 5' RACE reads anew with MiXCR; each CDR3 protein has one entry. Altogether about 650,000 distinct CDR3 sequences are present, over 40% being singletons, with the ten largest covering about 14%. Sequencing was carried out using blood. These receptors were obtained from a woman over 75 in good health. Both conserved end residues are part of each CDR3. Fields, in order: J gene, V gene, D gene, clone size, CDR3 DNA, CDR3 protein. A D gene is named only where the DNA matches it firmly. Some rows mark clone size as missing; the rest say once, few, many or name a class of expanded clone.

TRBJ1-2,TRBV27,.,.,TGTGCCAGCAGTTTATCGGTCCCAGGAGGTGGCTACACCTTC,CASSLSVPGGGYTF
TRBJ1-2,TRBV28,.,.,TGTGCCAGCAGTTCGACGCCGGGACTGGACTATGGCTACACCTTC,CASSSTPGLDYGYTF
TRBJ2-7,TRBV7-9,TRBD1,.,TGTGCCAGCAGCGACACAGGACAGGGGGCCTTTTACGAGCAGTACTTC,CASSDTGQGAFYEQYF
TRBJ1-1,TRBV30,.,few,TGTGCCTGGAACCTATGGACAGACGCTTTCTTT,CAWNLWTDAFF
TRBJ1-1,TRBV29-1,.,.,TGCAGCGTTGAAGATAGGGGAGCTAGCACTGAAGCTTTCTTT,CSVEDRGASTEAFF
TRBJ2-1,TRBV9,.,.,TGTGCCAGCAGCAGCACAGTTGAGCAGTTCTTC,CASSSTVEQFF
TRBJ2-3,TRBV10-3,TRBD2,.,TGTGCCATCAGGGAGCGGGGGGGGTCTAGCACAGATACGCAGTATTTT,CAIRERGGSSTDTQYF
TRBJ2-3,TRBV6-2/TRBV6-3,TRBD2,few,TGTGCCAGCAGTTACGGCGGGAGTGGTGATACGCAGTATTTT,CASSYGGSGDTQYF
TRBJ2-1,TRBV7-2,TRBD2,.,TGTGCCAGCAGCCGAGGGCGGGGGAGCTCCTACAATGAGCAGTTCTTC,CASSRGRGSSYNEQFF
TRBJ2-5,TRBV20-1,TRBD1,few,TGCAGTGCCGTGTCGCAGACAGGGATGGAGACCCAGTACTTC,CSAVSQTGMETQYF
TRBJ2-3,TRBV4-1,.,.,TGCGCCAGCAGCGAAGTAGATACGCAGTATTTT,CASSEVDTQYF
TRBJ1-6,TRBV5-1,.,.,TGCGCCAGCAGCTTGTCAGGGGTTGTGAATGGTTCACCCCTCCACTTT,CASSLSGVVNGSPLHF
TRBJ2-7,TRBV27,TRBD1,once,TGTGCCAGCAGTTTCGTCGGGACAGGGAATTCCGAGCAGTACTTC,CASSFVGTGNSEQYF
TRBJ1-2,TRBV5-4,.,once,TGTGCCAGCAGCTTGGCTACAGGAGTCAACTATGGCTACACCTTC,CASSLATGVNYGYTF
TRBJ2-1,TRBV5-1,.,.,TGCGCCAGCAGCTTCGACTTCGACTCAACCTACAATGAGCAGTTCTTC,CASSFDFDSTYNEQFF
TRBJ2-7,TRBV27,TRBD1,few,TGTGCCAGCAGTTTAATCGGGCAGGGGGCCCCTTTTTACGAGCAGTACTTC,CASSLIGQGAPFYEQYF
TRBJ1-2,TRBV5-1,.,.,TGCGCCAGCAGCTTGGGGATGGGGAACTATGGCTACACCTTC,CASSLGMGNYGYTF
TRBJ2-3,TRBV7-2,.,.,TGTGCCAGCACCAAAATGGTACGAGATACGCAGTATTTT,CASTKMVRDTQYF
TRBJ1-3,TRBV7-8,.,few,TGTGCCAGCAGCCACGGAGGTAGCGGGATCTCTGGAAACACCATATATTTT,CASSHGGSGISGNTIYF
TRBJ2-3,TRBV7-9,.,.,TGTGCCGGCAGCTTATGGGGGCAGGGGCCAGATACGCAGTATTTT,CAGSLWGQGPDTQYF
TRBJ1-4,TRBV29-1,.,many,TGCAGCGGCCAGGGAAGTGGGAATGAAAAACTGTTTTTT,CSGQGSGNEKLFF
TRBJ1-4,TRBV20-1,.,.,TGCAGTGCTATAACGCCAGTTGGGGTTGGAAAACTGTTTTTT,CSAITPVGVGKLFF